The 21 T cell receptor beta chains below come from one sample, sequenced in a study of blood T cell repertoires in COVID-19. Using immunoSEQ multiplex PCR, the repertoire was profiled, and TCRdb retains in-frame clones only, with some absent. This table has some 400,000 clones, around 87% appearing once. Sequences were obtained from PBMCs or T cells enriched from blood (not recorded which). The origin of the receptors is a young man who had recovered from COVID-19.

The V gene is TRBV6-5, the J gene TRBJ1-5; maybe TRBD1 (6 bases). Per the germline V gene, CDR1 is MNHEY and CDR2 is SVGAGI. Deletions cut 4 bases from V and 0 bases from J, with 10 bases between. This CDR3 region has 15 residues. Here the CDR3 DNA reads TGTGCCAGCAGTTCACAGGGAGTTAGCAATCAGCCCCAGCATTTT. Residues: CASSSQGVSNQPQHF.

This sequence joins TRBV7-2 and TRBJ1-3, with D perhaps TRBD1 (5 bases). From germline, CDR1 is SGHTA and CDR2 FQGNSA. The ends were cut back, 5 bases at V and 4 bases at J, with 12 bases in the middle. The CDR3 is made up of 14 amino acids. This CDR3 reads CASSLVTGGNTIYF. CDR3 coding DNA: TGTGCCAGCAGCCTGGTTACAGGAGGAAACACCATATATTTT.

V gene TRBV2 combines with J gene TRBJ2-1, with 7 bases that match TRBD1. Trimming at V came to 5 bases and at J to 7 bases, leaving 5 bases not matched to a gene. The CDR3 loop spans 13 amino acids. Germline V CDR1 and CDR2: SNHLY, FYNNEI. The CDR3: CASSWDSDNEQFF. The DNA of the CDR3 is TGTGCCAGCAGTTGGGACAGCGATAATGAGCAGTTCTTC.

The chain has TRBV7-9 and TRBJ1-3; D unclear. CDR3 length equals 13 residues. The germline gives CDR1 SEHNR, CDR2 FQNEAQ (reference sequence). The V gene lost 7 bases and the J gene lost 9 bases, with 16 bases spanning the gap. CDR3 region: CASTQYVLATIYF. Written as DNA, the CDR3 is TGTGCCAGCACCCAATATGTTCTGGCCACCATATATTTT.

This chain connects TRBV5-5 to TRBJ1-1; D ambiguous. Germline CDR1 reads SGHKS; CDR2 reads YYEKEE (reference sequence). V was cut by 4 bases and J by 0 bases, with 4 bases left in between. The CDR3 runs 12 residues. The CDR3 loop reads CASSLLNTEAFF. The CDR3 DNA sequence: TGTGCCAGCAGCCTCTTGAACACTGAAGCTTTCTTT. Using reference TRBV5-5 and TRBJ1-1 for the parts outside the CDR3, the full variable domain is DAGVTQSPTHLIKTRGQQVTLRCSPISGHKSVSWYQQVLGQGPQFIFQYYEKEERGRGNFPDRFSARQFPNYSSELNVNALLLGDSALYLCASSLLNTEAFFGQGTRLTVV.

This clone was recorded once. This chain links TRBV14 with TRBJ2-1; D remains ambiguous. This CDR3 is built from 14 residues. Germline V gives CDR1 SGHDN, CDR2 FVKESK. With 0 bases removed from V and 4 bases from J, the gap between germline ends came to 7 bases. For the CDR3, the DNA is TGTGCCAGCAGCCAAGATCGAGCATACAATGAGCAGTTCTTC. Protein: CASSQDRAYNEQFF.

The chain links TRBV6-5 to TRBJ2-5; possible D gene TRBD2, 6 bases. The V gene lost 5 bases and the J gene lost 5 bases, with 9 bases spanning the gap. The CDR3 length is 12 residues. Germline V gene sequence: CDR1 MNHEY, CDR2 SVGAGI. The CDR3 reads CASSRGGETQYF. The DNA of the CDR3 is TGTGCCAGCAGTCGAGGAGGGGAGACCCAGTACTTC.

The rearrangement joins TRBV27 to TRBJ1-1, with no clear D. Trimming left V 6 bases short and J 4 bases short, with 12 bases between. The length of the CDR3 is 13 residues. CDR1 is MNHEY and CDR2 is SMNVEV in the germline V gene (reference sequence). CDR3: CASSPSPGTEAFF. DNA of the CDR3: TGTGCCAGCAGCCCATCCCCGGGCACTGAAGCTTTCTTT.

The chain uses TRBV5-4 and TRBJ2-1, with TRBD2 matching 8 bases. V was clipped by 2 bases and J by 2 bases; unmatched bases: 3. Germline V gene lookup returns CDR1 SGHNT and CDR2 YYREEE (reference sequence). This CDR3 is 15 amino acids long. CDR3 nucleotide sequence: TGTGCCAGCAGCTTCGGGGGGGAGGCCTACAATGAGCAGTTCTTC. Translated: CASSFGGEAYNEQFF.

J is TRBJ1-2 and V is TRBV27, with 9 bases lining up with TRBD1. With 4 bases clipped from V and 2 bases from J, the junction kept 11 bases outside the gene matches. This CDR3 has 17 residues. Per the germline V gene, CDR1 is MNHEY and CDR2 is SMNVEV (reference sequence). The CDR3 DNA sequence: TGTGCCAGCAGTTATACGGGACAGGGAAAGGGCAACTATGGCTACACCTTC. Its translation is CASSYTGQGKGNYGYTF.

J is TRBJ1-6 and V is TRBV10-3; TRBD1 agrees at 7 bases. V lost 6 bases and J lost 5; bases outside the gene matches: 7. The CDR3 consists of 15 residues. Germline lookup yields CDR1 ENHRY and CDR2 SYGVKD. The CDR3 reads CAISLQGMDNSPLHF. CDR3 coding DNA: TGTGCCATCAGCCTACAGGGGATGGATAATTCACCCCTCCACTTT.

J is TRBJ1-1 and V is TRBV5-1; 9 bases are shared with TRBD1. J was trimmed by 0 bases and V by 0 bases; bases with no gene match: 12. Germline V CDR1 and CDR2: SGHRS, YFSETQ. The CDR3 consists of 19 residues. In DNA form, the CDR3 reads TGCGCCAGCAGCTTGGGGGGGACAGGGATTCCCAATATGAACACTGAAGCTTTCTTT. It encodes CASSLGGTGIPNMNTEAFF.

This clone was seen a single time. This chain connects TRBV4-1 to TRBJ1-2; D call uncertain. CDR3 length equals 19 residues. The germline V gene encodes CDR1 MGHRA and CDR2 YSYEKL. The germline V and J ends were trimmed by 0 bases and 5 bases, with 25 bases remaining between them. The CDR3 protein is CASSQDLIIGALRGYGYTF. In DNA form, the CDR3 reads TGCGCCAGCAGCCAAGATTTAATAATTGGCGCTCTACGGGGATATGGCTACACCTTC.

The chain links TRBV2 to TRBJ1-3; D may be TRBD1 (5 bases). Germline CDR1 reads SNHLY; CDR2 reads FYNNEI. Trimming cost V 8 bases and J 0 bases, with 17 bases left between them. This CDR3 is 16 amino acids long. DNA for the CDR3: TGTGCCAGCTCGCCCGAGCGGGGGTTCTCTGGAAACACCATATATTTT. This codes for CASSPERGFSGNTIYF.

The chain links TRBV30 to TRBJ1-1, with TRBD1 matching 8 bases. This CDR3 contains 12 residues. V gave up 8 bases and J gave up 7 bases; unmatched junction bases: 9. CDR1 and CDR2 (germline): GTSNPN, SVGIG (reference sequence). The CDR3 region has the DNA TGTGCCAGAGATCAGGGGGCAGGTGAAGCTTTCTTT. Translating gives CARDQGAGEAFF.

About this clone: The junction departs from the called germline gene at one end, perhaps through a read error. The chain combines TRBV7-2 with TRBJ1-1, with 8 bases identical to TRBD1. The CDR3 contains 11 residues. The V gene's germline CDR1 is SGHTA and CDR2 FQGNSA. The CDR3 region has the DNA TGTGCCAGCAGCTCGCGGACAGGGCTGATCTTT. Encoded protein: CASSSRTGLIF.

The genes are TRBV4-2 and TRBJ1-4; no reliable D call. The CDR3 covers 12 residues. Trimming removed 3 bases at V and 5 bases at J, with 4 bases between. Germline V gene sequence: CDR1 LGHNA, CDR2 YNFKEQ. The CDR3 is CASSQGNEKLFF. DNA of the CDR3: TGTGCCAGCAGCCAGGGCAATGAAAAACTGTTTTTT.

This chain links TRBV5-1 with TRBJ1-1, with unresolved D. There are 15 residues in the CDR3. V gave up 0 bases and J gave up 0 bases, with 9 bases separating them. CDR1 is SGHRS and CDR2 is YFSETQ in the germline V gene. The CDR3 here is CASSLGAGLNTEAFF. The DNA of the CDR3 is TGCGCCAGCAGCTTGGGGGCAGGTCTGAACACTGAAGCTTTCTTT.

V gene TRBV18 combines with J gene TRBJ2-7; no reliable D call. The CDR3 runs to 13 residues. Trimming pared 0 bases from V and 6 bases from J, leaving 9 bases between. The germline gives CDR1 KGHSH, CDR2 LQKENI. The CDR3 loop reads CASSPPSSGEQYF. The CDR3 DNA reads TGTGCCAGCTCACCACCGTCCTCGGGCGAGCAGTACTTC. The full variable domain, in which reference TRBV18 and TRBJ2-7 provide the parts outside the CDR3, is NAGVMQNPRHLVRRRGQEARLRCSPMKGHSHVYWYRQLPEEGLKFMVYLQKENIIDESGMPKERFSAEFPKEGPSILRIQQVVRGDSAAYFCASSPPSSGEQYFGPGTRLTVT.

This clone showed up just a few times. The DNA for the CDR3 is TGTGCCAGCAGCTTGGGGCAGGGGCACGGCTATGGCTACACCTTC. Its protein is CASSLGQGHGYGYTF. V is TRBV5-5 and J is TRBJ1-2; tentative D call: TRBD1 (6 bases). Germline assignment: CDR1 SGHKS and CDR2 YYEKEE (reference sequence). V was pared by 0 bases and J by 4 bases, with 13 bases between. The CDR3 runs to 15 residues.

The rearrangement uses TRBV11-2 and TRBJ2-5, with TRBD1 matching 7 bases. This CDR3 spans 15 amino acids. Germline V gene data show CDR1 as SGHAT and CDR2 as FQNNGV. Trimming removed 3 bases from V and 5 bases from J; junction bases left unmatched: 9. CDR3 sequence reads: CASSFYPDRFETQYF. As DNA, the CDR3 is TGTGCCAGCAGCTTCTACCCGGACAGGTTTGAGACCCAGTACTTC.